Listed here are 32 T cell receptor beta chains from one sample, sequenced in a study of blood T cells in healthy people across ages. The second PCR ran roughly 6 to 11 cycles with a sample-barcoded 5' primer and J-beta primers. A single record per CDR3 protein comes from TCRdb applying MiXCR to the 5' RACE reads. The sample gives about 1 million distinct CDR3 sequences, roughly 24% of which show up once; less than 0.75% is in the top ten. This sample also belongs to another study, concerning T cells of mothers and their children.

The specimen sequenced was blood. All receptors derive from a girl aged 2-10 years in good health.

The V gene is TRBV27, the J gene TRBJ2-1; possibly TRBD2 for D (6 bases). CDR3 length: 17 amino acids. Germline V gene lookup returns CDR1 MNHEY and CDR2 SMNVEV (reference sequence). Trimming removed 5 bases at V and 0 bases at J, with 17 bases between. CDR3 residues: CASSPFRLENSYNEQFF. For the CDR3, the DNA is TGTGCCAGCAGTCCGTTCCGACTAGAGAACTCCTACAATGAGCAGTTCTTC.

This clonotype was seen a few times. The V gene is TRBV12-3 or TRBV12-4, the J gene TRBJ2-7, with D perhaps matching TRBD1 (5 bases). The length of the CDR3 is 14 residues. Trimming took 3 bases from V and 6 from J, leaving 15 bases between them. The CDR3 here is CASSFSRVPTEQYF. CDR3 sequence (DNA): TGTGCCAGCAGTTTTTCCAGGGTCCCCACCGAGCAGTACTTC.

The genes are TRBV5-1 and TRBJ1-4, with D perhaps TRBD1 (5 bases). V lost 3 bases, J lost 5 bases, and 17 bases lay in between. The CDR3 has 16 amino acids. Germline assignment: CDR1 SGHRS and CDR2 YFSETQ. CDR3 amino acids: CASSSSGWGTNEKLFF. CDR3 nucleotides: TGCGCCAGCAGCTCTTCGGGCTGGGGGACCAATGAAAAACTGTTTTTT.

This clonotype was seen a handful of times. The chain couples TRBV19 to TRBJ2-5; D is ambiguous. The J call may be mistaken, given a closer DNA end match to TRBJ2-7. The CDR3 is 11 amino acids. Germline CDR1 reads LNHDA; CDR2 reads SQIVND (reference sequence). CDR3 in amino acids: CASSKGHEQYF. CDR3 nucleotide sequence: TGTGCCAGTAGTAAGGGCCACGAGCAGTACTTC.

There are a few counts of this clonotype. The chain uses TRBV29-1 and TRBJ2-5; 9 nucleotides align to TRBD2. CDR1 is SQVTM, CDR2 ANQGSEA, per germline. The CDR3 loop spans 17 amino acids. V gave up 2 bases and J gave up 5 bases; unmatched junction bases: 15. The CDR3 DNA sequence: TGCAGCGTTGAATTAACGGGGGCGGGAGGGCCACTTGAGACCCAGTACTTC. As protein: CSVELTGAGGPLETQYF.

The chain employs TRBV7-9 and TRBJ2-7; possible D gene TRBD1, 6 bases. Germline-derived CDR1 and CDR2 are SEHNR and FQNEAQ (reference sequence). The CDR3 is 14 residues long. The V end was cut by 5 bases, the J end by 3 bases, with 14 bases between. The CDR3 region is CASSVHRESYEQYF. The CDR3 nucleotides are TGTGCCAGCAGCGTACACAGGGAGAGCTACGAGCAGTACTTC.

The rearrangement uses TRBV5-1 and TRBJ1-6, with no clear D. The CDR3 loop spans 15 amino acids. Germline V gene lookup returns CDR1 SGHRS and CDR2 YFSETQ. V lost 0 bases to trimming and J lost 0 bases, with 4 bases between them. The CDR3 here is CASSLDDSYNSPLHF. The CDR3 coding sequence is TGCGCCAGCAGCTTGGACGACTCCTATAATTCACCCCTCCACTTT.

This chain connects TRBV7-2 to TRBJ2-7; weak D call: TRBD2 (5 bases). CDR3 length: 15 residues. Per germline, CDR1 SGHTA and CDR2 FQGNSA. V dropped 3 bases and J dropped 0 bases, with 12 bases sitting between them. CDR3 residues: CASSLSGGISYEQYF. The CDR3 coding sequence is TGTGCCAGCAGCTTGTCTGGAGGTATCTCCTACGAGCAGTACTTC.

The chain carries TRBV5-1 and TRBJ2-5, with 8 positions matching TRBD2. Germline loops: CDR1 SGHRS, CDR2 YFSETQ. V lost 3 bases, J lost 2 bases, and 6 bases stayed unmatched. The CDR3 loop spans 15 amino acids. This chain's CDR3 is CASSWASGLQETQYF. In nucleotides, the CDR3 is TGCGCCAGCAGCTGGGCTAGCGGGCTACAAGAGACCCAGTACTTC.

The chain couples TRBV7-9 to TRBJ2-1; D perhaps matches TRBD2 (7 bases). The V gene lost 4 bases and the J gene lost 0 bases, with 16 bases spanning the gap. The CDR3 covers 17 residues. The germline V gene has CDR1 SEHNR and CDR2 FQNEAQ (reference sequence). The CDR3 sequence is CASSSLRGGHSYNEQFF. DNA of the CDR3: TGTGCCAGCAGCTCCCTAAGGGGGGGCCACTCCTACAATGAGCAGTTCTTC. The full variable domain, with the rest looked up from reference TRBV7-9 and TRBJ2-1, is DTGVSQNPRHKITKRGQNVTFRCDPISEHNRLYWYRQTLGQGPEFLTYFQNEAQLEKSRLLSDRFSAERPKGSFSTLEIQRTEQGDSAMYLCASSSLRGGHSYNEQFFGPGTRLTVL.

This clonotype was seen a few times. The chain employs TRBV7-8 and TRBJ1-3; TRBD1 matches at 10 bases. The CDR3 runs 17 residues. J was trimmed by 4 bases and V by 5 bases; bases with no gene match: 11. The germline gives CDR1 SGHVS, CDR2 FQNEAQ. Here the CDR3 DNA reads TGTGCCAGCAGCATCATTCCCTGGACAGGGGGAGGAAACACCATATATTTT. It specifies CASSIIPWTGGGNTIYF.

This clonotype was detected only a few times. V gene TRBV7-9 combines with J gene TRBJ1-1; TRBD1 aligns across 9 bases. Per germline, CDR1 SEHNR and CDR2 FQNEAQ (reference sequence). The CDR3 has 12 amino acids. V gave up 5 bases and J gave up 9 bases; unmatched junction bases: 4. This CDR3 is CASSLGTGQAFF. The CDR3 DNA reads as TGTGCCAGCAGCCTGGGGACAGGGCAAGCTTTCTTT. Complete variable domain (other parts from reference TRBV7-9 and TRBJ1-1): DTGVSQNPRHKITKRGQNVTFRCDPISEHNRLYWYRQTLGQGPEFLTYFQNEAQLEKSRLLSDRFSAERPKGSFSTLEIQRTEQGDSAMYLCASSLGTGQAFFGQGTRLTVV.

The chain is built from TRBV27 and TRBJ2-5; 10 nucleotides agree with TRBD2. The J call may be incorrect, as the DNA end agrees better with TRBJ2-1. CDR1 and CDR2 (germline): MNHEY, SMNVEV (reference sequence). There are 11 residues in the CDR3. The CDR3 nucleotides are TGTGCCACCCTAGCGGGAGAGGGGCAGTTCTTC. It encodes CATLAGEGQFF.

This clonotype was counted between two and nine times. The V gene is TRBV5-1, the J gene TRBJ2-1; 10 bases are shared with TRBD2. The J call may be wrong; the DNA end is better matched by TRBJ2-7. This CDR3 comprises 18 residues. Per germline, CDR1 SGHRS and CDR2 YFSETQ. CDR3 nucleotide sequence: TGCGCCAGCAGCGACCTCCGGGGTCCTAGCGGGAGCGGGTACGAGCAGTACTTC. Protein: CASSDLRGPSGSGYEQYF.

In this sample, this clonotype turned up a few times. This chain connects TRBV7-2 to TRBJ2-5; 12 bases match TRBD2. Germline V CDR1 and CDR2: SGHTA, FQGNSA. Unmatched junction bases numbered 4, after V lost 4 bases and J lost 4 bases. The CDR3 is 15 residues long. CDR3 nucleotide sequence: TGTGCCAGCAGCTCATCGGGACTAGCGGGAGAGACCCAGTACTTC. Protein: CASSSSGLAGETQYF.

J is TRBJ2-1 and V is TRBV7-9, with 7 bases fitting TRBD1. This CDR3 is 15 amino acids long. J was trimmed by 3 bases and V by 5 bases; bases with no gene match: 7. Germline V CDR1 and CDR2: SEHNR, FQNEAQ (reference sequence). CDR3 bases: TGTGCCAGCAGCCCCCAGGGGGTCCTCTACAATGAGCAGTTCTTC. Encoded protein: CASSPQGVLYNEQFF.

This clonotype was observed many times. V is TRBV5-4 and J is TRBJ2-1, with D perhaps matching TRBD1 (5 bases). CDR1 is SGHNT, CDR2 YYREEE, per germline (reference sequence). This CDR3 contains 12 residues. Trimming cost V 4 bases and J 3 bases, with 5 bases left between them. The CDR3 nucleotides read TGTGCCAGCAGCGACAGCTACAATGAGCAGTTCTTC. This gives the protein CASSDSYNEQFF.

Written as DNA, the CDR3 is TGTGCCAGCAGCTTAACGGTGACGAACTCTGGGGCCAACGTCCTGACTTTC. This encodes CASSLTVTNSGANVLTF. The chain couples TRBV7-3 to TRBJ2-6; D is uncertain. CDR1 is SGHTA and CDR2 is FQGTGA in the germline V gene. With 0 bases removed from V and 0 bases from J, the gap between germline ends came to 9 bases. The CDR3 length is 17 residues.

The chain's CDR3 is CASSAYPGFLYNEQFF. The CDR3 DNA reads TGTGCCAGCAGCGCTTACCCGGGATTCCTCTACAATGAGCAGTTCTTC. The V call is TRBV3-1, the J call TRBJ2-1; TRBD2 is a possible D gene (5 bases). The CDR3 runs 16 residues. V was cut by 5 bases and J by 3 bases, with 17 bases left in between. Looked up from germline, CDR1 is LGHDT and CDR2 is YNNKEL (reference sequence).

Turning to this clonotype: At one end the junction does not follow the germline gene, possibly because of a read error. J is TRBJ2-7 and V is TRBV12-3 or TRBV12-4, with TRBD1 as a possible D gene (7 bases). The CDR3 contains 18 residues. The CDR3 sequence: CASSLGERRGQLGDEQLF. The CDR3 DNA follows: TGTGCCAGCAGTTTAGGGGAAAGGAGGGGGCAGTTGGGAGATGAGCAGCTCTTC.

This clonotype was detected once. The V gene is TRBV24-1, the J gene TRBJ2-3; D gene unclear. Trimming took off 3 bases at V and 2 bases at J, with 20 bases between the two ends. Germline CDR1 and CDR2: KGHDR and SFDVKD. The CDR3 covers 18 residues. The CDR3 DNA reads TGTGCCACCAGTGATGGCTCTCTCGGGCATACCTACACAGATACGCAGTATTTT. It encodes CATSDGSLGHTYTDTQYF.

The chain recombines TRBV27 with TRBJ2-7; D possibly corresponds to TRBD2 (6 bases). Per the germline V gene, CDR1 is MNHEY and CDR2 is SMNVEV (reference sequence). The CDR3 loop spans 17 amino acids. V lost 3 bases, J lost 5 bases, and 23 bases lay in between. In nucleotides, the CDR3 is TGTGCCAGCAGTTTCTCCCCTCCGCGGACTATTTTGGACGAGCAGTACTTC. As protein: CASSFSPPRTILDEQYF.

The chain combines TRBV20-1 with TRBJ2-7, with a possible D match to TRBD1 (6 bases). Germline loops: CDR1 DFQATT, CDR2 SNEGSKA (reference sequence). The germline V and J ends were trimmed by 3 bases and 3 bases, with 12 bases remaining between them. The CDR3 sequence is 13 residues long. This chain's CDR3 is CSARGAPDYEQYF. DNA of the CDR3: TGCAGTGCTAGGGGGGCGCCTGACTACGAGCAGTACTTC.

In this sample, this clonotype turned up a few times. CDR3 residues: CSAKPRSSYEQYF. DNA of the CDR3: TGCAGTGCTAAGCCGCGAAGCTCCTACGAGCAGTACTTC. V and J are TRBV20-1 and TRBJ2-7, with D unclear. The germline V gene encodes CDR1 DFQATT and CDR2 SNEGSKA (reference sequence). Trimming took 4 bases from V and 0 from J, leaving 10 bases between them. The CDR3 covers 13 residues.

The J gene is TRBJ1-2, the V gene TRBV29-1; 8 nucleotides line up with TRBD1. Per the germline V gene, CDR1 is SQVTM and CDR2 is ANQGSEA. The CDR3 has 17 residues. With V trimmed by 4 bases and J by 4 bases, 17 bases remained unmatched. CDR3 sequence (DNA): TGCAGCGTTGTCCAGGGGGCCTTCGGGGAGGTAGTCTATGGCTACACCTTC. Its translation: CSVVQGAFGEVVYGYTF.

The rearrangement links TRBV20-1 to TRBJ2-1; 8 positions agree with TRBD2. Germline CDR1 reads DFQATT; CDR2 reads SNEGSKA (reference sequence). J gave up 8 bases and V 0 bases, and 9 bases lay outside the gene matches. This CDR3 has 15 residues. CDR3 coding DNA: TGCAGTGCTAGAGATCTAACGGGACTAGGATATGAGCAGTTCTTC. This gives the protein CSARDLTGLGYEQFF.

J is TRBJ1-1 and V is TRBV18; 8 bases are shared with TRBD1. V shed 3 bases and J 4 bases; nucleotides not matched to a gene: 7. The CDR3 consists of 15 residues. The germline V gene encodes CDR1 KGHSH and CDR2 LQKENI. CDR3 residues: CASSPQTGDATEAFF. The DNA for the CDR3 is TGTGCCAGCTCACCTCAGACAGGGGACGCCACTGAAGCTTTCTTT.

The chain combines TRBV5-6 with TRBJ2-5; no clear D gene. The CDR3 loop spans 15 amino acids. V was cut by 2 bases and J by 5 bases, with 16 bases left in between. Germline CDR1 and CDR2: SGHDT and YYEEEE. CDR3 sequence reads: CASSLGPSPGETQYF. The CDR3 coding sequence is TGTGCCAGCAGCTTAGGACCCTCCCCTGGGGAGACCCAGTACTTC.

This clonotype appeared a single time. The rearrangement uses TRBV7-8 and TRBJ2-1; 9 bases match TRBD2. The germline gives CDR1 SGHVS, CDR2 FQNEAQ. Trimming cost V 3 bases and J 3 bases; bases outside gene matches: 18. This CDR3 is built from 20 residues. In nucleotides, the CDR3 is TGTGCCAGCAGCTTGCATGAATGGAATCCTGGCGGGGGGGTCTACAATGAGCAGTTCTTC. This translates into CASSLHEWNPGGGVYNEQFF. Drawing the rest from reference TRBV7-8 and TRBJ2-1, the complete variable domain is GAGVSQSPRYKVAKRGQDVALRCDPISGHVSLFWYQQALGQGPEFLTYFQNEAQLDKSGLPSDRFFAERPEGSVSTLKIQRTQQEDSAVYLCASSLHEWNPGGGVYNEQFFGPGTRLTVL.

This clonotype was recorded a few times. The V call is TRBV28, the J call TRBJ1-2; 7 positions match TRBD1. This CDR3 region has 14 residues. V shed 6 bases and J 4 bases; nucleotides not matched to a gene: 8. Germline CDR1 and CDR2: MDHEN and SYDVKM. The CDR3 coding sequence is TGTGCCAGCAGCCCAGGGGGGAAACGCTATGGCTACACCTTC. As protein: CASSPGGKRYGYTF.

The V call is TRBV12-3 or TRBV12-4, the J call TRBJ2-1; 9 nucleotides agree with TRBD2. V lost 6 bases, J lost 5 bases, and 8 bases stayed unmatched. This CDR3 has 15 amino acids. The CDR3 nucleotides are TGTGCCAGCAGCGAGACTAGCGGATTCAACAATGAGCAGTTCTTC. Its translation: CASSETSGFNNEQFF.

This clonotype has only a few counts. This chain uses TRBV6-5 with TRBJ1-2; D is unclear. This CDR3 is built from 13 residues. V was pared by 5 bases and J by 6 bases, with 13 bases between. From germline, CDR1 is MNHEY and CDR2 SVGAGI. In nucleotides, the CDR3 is TGTGCCAGCAGTCTATCCCCTCTTGATGGCTACACCTTC. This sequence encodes CASSLSPLDGYTF.